The TCR beta chain described here comes from a study of shared clonotypes between healthy human individuals. CDR3 length: 12 residues. Trimming removed 4 bases from V and 1 base from J, with 5 bases in between. CDR1 is SGHAT and CDR2 is FQNNGV in the germline V gene. Sorted-subset replicate PCR reactions were performed with approximately 200 ng DNA, corresponding to tens of thousands of T cell genomes. Generated by immunoSEQ multiplex PCR, the TCRdb table keeps only in-frame clones and is missing some. The sample holds some 320,000 clones; around 87% are singletons and the top ten take 15% to 20%. Donors included only healthy HIV-negative adults lacking recent acute infections or vaccinations.

Sample: memory CD8+ T cells sorted from blood. Stated subset: CD45RO+ cells pooled with CCR7-negative TemRA cells. J is TRBJ2-7 and V is TRBV11-2, with D tentatively TRBD1 or TRBD2 (5 bases each). This TCR was recovered from a young man in good health. CDR3 region: CASSWGSYEQYF. The CDR3 DNA is TGTGCCAGCAGCTGGGGGTCCTACGAGCAGTACTTC.